This T cell receptor (beta chain) derives from a study of T-cell reconstitution after alpha-beta-depleted transplantation in children. Findings of the study overall: About two months after transplant, alpha-beta T cells reportedly came from several hundred expanded graft clones. From newly produced T cells came most of the T-cell counts and diversity one year after transplant. From surviving recipient T cells and thymic progenitors came the high day-60 TCRbeta diversity observed in some patients.

TCRbeta library preparation incorporated unique molecular identifiers. TCRdb re-called the PCR reads through MiXCR, storing one row per CDR3 protein. The data contain about 980,000 distinct CDR3 sequences, 25% to 30% of them singletons. Germline trimming cut 4 bases from V and 7 bases from J; bases unmatched to any gene: 8. The CDR3 has 15 amino acids. About this clonotype itself: As yet, its antigen is unknown.

Sequencing used PBMCs, mostly from graft donor cells, obtained 360 days after TCRalphabeta/CD19-depleted stem cell transplant. This TCR derives from a boy younger than two who had a stem cell transplant for SCID, so the T cells may come from the graft donor. This chain connects TRBV12-3 or TRBV12-4 to TRBJ2-2; 8 positions agree with TRBD2. The DNA for the CDR3 is TGTGCCAGCAGTTACCGGGGGGGGCAGGACGGGGAGCTGTTTTTT. This encodes CASSYRGGQDGELFF.